Sequencing of this T cell receptor (beta chain) was carried out in a study of CD4 T cell repertoires in COVID-19. V trimming: 1 base; J trimming: 2 bases; junction bases outside the gene matches: 5. CDR3 length: 16 amino acids. Here immunoSEQ multiplex PCR was the method, and the copy in TCRdb shows in-frame clones only, minus some. Of 60,000 to 90,000 clones in the sample, 83% are singletons; the top ten hold around 0.58%. The chain recombines TRBV5-3 with TRBJ1-5, with TRBD1 matching over 8 bases. TRBV5-3 counts as an open reading frame of uncertain function. The material was CD4+ T cells from peripheral blood, obtained after recovery from COVID-19. The receptor's source is a human donor who had COVID-19. CDR3 nucleotides: TGTGCCAGAAGCTTGTCAGGGGGCTTTGGCAATCAGCCCCAGCATTTT. Its translation: CARSLSGGFGNQPQHF.